The 26 T cell receptor beta chains presented below share a single source sample, sequenced in a study of blood T cell repertoires in COVID-19. Repertoires were generated with immunoSEQ multiplex PCR, while TCRdb's copy carries only in-frame clones and drops some. In the table there are 300,000 to 400,000 clones, roughly nine tenths of which are singletons. The sample was PBMCs or T cells enriched from blood (not recorded which). These receptors came from a woman younger than 45 who had recovered from COVID-19.

The rearrangement uses TRBV2 and TRBJ1-1; weak D call: TRBD1 (6 bases). Germline V CDR1 and CDR2: SNHLY, FYNNEI. The CDR3 length is 11 residues. V lost 9 bases to trimming and J lost 5 bases, with 10 bases between them. This CDR3 reads CARQGFTEAFF. In DNA, the CDR3 is TGTGCCAGACAGGGTTTTACTGAAGCTTTCTTT.

J is TRBJ2-7 and V is TRBV6-6; D gene uncertain. The ends were cut back, 5 bases at V and 3 bases at J, with 14 bases in the middle. Germline values: CDR1 MNHNY, CDR2 SVGAGI (reference sequence). The length of the CDR3 is 14 residues. Written as DNA, the CDR3 is TGTGCCAGCAGTCGTTCCCTGGGCGTCTACGAGCAGTACTTC. Amino acid sequence: CASSRSLGVYEQYF.

The rearrangement joins TRBV3-1 (or the pseudogene TRBV3-2) to TRBJ2-1; 7 nucleotides line up with TRBD2. The V and J ends lost 3 bases and 12 bases, in that order; junction bases with no gene match: 11. The CDR3 length is 14 residues. From germline, CDR1 is LGHDT and CDR2 YNNKEL (reference sequence). The CDR3 DNA is TGTGCCAGCAGCCATGCCGTAAAAGGCGGGGGGCAGTTCTTC. This codes for CASSHAVKGGGQFF.

The rearrangement joins TRBV25-1 to TRBJ2-5; 10 nucleotides line up with TRBD2. The V segment lost 3 bases and the J segment 0 bases; nucleotides outside the gene matches: 1. Germline CDR1 is MGHDK and CDR2 is SYGVNS. CDR3 size: 15 residues. In DNA, the CDR3 is TGTGCCAGCAGTGATAGCGGGGGGAACCAAGAGACCCAGTACTTC. It specifies CASSDSGGNQETQYF.

J is TRBJ1-1 and V is TRBV2, with TRBD1 identical over 10 bases. Germline assignment: CDR1 SNHLY and CDR2 FYNNEI. This CDR3 is built from 14 residues. Germline trimming cut 6 bases from V and 5 bases from J; bases unmatched to any gene: 6. CDR3 DNA: TGTGCCAGCAGCGCCGGGACAGGGGAAACTGAAGCTTTCTTT. Translated: CASSAGTGETEAFF.

The chain combines TRBV28 with TRBJ2-7, with TRBD1 matching 7 bases. V trimming: 4 bases; J trimming: 3 bases; junction bases outside the gene matches: 15. Germline V gene lookup returns CDR1 MDHEN and CDR2 SYDVKM. The CDR3 runs 17 residues. CDR3 loop: CASSSTGVSTSDYEQYF. The CDR3, as DNA: TGTGCCAGCAGTTCCACAGGGGTCTCCACTTCGGACTACGAGCAGTACTTC.

With respect to this clone: Other DNA sequences within the sample encode an identical CDR3. The chain couples TRBV11-3 to TRBJ1-1; unclear D gene. The CDR3 extends over 14 amino acids. Trimming took off 1 base at V and 1 base at J, with 7 bases between the two ends. Germline lookup yields CDR1 SGHNT and CDR2 YENEEA. CDR3 protein: CASSLGRGNTEAFF. The DNA of the CDR3 is TGTGCCAGCAGCTTAGGTCGCGGGAACACTGAAGCTTTCTTT.

This chain links TRBV28 with TRBJ1-1; D might be TRBD1 (5 bases). In germline, CDR1 is MDHEN, CDR2 SYDVKM. The V gene lost 5 bases and the J gene lost 5 bases, with 12 bases spanning the gap. The CDR3 runs to 13 residues. The CDR3 here is CASSVLGGTEAFF. The CDR3 DNA reads as TGTGCCAGCAGTGTCCTCGGGGGTACTGAAGCTTTCTTT.

V and J are TRBV6-5 and TRBJ1-5, with D unclear. The CDR3 consists of 12 residues. Germline values: CDR1 MNHEY, CDR2 SVGAGI. Trimming removed 5 bases at V and 6 bases at J, with 8 bases between. CDR3 DNA: TGTGCCAGCAGTCCACCCGGTCAGCCCCAGCATTTT. Translating gives CASSPPGQPQHF.

The chain couples TRBV28 to TRBJ1-4; 8 nucleotides agree with TRBD1. With V trimmed by 2 bases and J by 8 bases, 7 bases remained unmatched. The length of the CDR3 is 15 residues. Per the germline V gene, CDR1 is MDHEN and CDR2 is SYDVKM. CDR3 region: CASSLAGGDSEKLFF. In DNA, the CDR3 is TGTGCCAGCAGTTTAGCAGGGGGCGATAGCGAAAAACTGTTTTTT.

The chain uses TRBV19 and TRBJ1-4; 8 bases match TRBD1. Germline CDR1 and CDR2: LNHDA and SQIVND (reference sequence). The V segment lost 5 bases and the J segment 7 bases; nucleotides outside the gene matches: 6. The CDR3 loop spans 14 amino acids. CDR3 DNA sequence: TGTGCCAGTAGTCGGACAGGGACGGCTGAAAAACTGTTTTTT. Residues: CASSRTGTAEKLFF.

To note about this clone: Other DNA sequences from this sample encode an identical CDR3 as well. J is TRBJ1-4 and V is TRBV18; TRBD1 agrees at 8 bases. The CDR3 spans 14 residues. From germline, CDR1 is KGHSH and CDR2 LQKENI. The V gene end was trimmed by 3 bases and the J gene end by 8 bases; junction bases not matched to a gene: 5. The CDR3 DNA reads TGTGCCAGCTCACCCGGACAGGGTGGCGAAAAACTGTTTTTT. Amino acid sequence: CASSPGQGGEKLFF.

This clone has a handful of counts. The chain carries TRBV11-2 and TRBJ2-3; 10 nucleotides agree with TRBD2. The CDR3 length is 15 residues. The ends lost 3 bases at V and 6 bases at J; junction bases unmatched: 6. Germline lookup yields CDR1 SGHAT and CDR2 FQNNGV. The CDR3 DNA sequence: TGTGCCAGCAGCTTCCTCGGTAGCGGGGGGGATACGCAGTATTTT. It codes for CASSFLGSGGDTQYF.

This chain connects TRBV11-2 to TRBJ1-1; D remains unclear. The germline V gene has CDR1 SGHAT and CDR2 FQNNGV. V was clipped by 5 bases and J by 1 base, with 11 bases between them. The CDR3 extends over 14 amino acids. This CDR3 reads CASSQAGRNTEAFF. DNA of the CDR3: TGTGCCAGCAGCCAGGCCGGCCGGAACACTGAAGCTTTCTTT.

This clone was picked up a small number of times. The chain links TRBV7-2 to TRBJ2-5, with D possibly matching TRBD2 (5 bases). The CDR3 consists of 15 residues. Germline loops: CDR1 SGHTA, CDR2 FQGNSA. V lost 4 bases, J lost 0 bases, and 12 bases lay in between. CDR3 nucleotide sequence: TGTGCCAGCAGCTCTTCCAGAGCGGACCAAGAGACCCAGTACTTC. Residues: CASSSSRADQETQYF.

This clone has just a few counts. J is TRBJ2-7 and V is TRBV2; D might be TRBD1 (6 bases). The CDR3 contains 15 residues. Germline values: CDR1 SNHLY, CDR2 FYNNEI. V lost 6 bases to trimming and J lost 4 bases, with 19 bases between them. DNA of the CDR3: TGTGCCAGCAGACAAGGGACACAGGAACCTTACGAGCAGTACTTC. As protein: CASRQGTQEPYEQYF.

This clone was seen just once. Sequence at one end of the junction differs from germline and may be a read error. The chain joins TRBV2 to TRBJ2-3, with 10 bases identical to TRBD2. CDR1 is SNHLY and CDR2 is FYNNEI in the germline V gene. The length of the CDR3 is 16 residues. The CDR3 DNA follows: TGTGCCAGCAGTGAAAGGGGACTAGCGACACAGATACGCACCCATTTT. It is translated as CASSERGLATQIRTHF. Looking up the rest from reference TRBV2 and TRBJ2-3 gives the full variable domain: EPEVTQTPSHQVTQMGQEVILRCVPISNHLYFYWYRQILGQKVEFLVSFYNNEISEKSEIFDDQFSVERPDGSNFTLKIRSTKLEDSAMYFCASSERGLATQIRTHFGPGTRLTVL.

This rearrangement joins TRBV5-1 to TRBJ2-3, with D possibly being TRBD2 (7 bases). There are 17 residues in the CDR3. CDR1 and CDR2 from the germline V gene are SGHRS and YFSETQ. V lost 4 bases to trimming and J lost 1 base, with 19 bases between them. CDR3 residues: CASSAVGGGERTDTQYF. The DNA of the CDR3 is TGCGCCAGCAGCGCAGTAGGAGGGGGGGAACGCACAGATACGCAGTATTTT.

The rearrangement links TRBV18 to TRBJ1-6; 9 nucleotides match TRBD1. The V segment lost 3 bases and the J segment 10 bases; nucleotides outside the gene matches: 7. Looked up from germline, CDR1 is KGHSH and CDR2 is LQKENI. The CDR3 consists of 15 residues. CDR3 sequence (DNA): TGTGCCAGCTCACCCGGACAGGGGATAGGGTCACCCCTCCACTTT. It encodes CASSPGQGIGSPLHF. Looking up the rest from reference TRBV18 and TRBJ1-6 gives the full variable domain: NAGVMQNPRHLVRRRGQEARLRCSPMKGHSHVYWYRQLPEEGLKFMVYLQKENIIDESGMPKERFSAEFPKEGPSILRIQQVVRGDSAAYFCASSPGQGIGSPLHFGNGTRLTVT.

The V gene is TRBV27, the J gene TRBJ1-3, with 10 nucleotides matching TRBD1. The CDR3 runs 16 residues. V trimming: 5 bases; J trimming: 3 bases; junction bases outside the gene matches: 7. Germline V gives CDR1 MNHEY, CDR2 SMNVEV (reference sequence). The CDR3 DNA reads as TGTGCCAGCAGTGGACAGGGGGGTATCGGTGGAAACACCATATATTTT. As protein: CASSGQGGIGGNTIYF.

CDR3 protein: CASFPTGLMNTEAFF. For the CDR3, the DNA is TGTGCCAGCTTCCCGACAGGCCTCATGAACACTGAAGCTTTCTTT. This rearrangement joins TRBV13 to TRBJ1-1; D might be TRBD1 (6 bases). Germline lookup yields CDR1 PRHDT and CDR2 FYEKMQ (reference sequence). V shed 8 bases and J shed 0 bases, with 16 bases lying between them. This CDR3 contains 15 residues.

With regard to this clone: This specimen includes other DNA sequences encoding the same CDR3. The chain carries TRBV7-8 and TRBJ1-5; D is unclear. V lost 1 base to trimming and J lost 4 bases, with 8 bases between them. In germline, CDR1 is SGHVS, CDR2 FQNEAQ. The CDR3 totals 14 residues. CDR3 coding DNA: TGTGCCAGCAGCTTAGGGCGAGGGAATCAGCCCCAGCATTTT. This encodes CASSLGRGNQPQHF. Full variable domain (outside the CDR3, taken from reference TRBV7-8 and TRBJ1-5): GAGVSQSPRYKVAKRGQDVALRCDPISGHVSLFWYQQALGQGPEFLTYFQNEAQLDKSGLPSDRFFAERPEGSVSTLKIQRTQQEDSAVYLCASSLGRGNQPQHFGDGTRLSIL.

The V call is TRBV29-1, the J call TRBJ1-1, with 9 positions matching TRBD1. The CDR3 runs 13 residues. J was trimmed by 4 bases and V by 4 bases; bases with no gene match: 4. Germline V lookup: CDR1 SQVTM, CDR2 ANQGSEA. CDR3 in DNA: TGCAGCGTTGCTACAGGGGGCGGCACTGAAGCTTTCTTT. It specifies CSVATGGGTEAFF.

The V gene is TRBV6-5, the J gene TRBJ1-5; 7 bases line up with TRBD1. V shed 0 bases, J shed 1 base, and the junction held 0 bases outside the gene matches. Germline V lookup: CDR1 MNHEY, CDR2 SVGAGI. The CDR3 sequence is 15 residues long. The CDR3 sequence: CASSYSTGSNQPQHF. The CDR3 nucleotides read TGTGCCAGCAGTTACTCGACAGGGAGCAATCAGCCCCAGCATTTT.

This chain uses TRBV19 with TRBJ2-7; 7 nucleotides match TRBD1. J gave up 0 bases and V 2 bases, and 7 bases lay outside the gene matches. This CDR3 is 16 amino acids long. Looked up from germline, CDR1 is LNHDA and CDR2 is SQIVND (reference sequence). The CDR3 loop is CASSITGQLYSYEQYF. The CDR3 region has the DNA TGTGCCAGTAGTATAACGGGACAGCTCTACTCCTACGAGCAGTACTTC.

J is TRBJ2-7 and V is TRBV4-1, with 10 bases lining up with TRBD1. Germline CDR1 and CDR2: MGHRA and YSYEKL. V dropped 0 bases and J dropped 6; count of bases not matched to a gene: 14. The length of the CDR3 is 18 residues. This CDR3 is CASSQDPLTGGLRFEQYF. CDR3 bases: TGCGCCAGCAGCCAAGACCCCTTGACAGGGGGCCTCAGGTTCGAGCAGTACTTC.